This TCR beta chain was captured in a study of T-cell memory formation after mild COVID-19. The overall study: TCR clusters showed largely donor specificity.

Study-level results: Shrinking CD4+ clones resided mostly in CM and EM, and CD8+ ones in EMRA.

Trimming left V 1 base short and J 6 bases short, with 10 bases between. CDR1 is LNHNV, CDR2 YYDKDF, per germline (reference sequence). The CDR3 is 13 amino acids. This clonotype was observed at least ten times. Its antigen is as yet unknown. cDNA libraries for TCR alpha and TCR beta, carrying sample barcodes and UMIs, came from 5'RACE with constant-segment primers. Each CDR3 protein is one row after TCRdb ran MiXCR on the 5' RACE reads. This repertoire shows around 300,000 distinct CDR3 sequences, roughly an eighth found once; its top ten account for approximately 21%. This TCR came from a man aged 18 to 30 who had mild COVID-19 (a few samples of this study predate the infection). Cell type and time point are not known. What was sequenced was PBMCs or a T cell subset sorted from them (not recorded which). The chain employs TRBV15 and TRBJ2-7; D gene ambiguous. CDR3 protein: CATSRVVGFEQYV. The CDR3 DNA sequence: TGTGCCACCAGCAGAGTTGTGGGCTTCGAGCAGTACGTC.